What follows are 9 T cell receptor beta chains derived from one specimen sequenced in a study of cytomegalovirus exposure and HLA in healthy donors. It was with 60 Vbeta and 13 Jbeta primers that the PCR ran. Produced via immunoSEQ multiplex PCR; TCRdb's table is partial and in-frame only. The sample records just under 250,000 clones, 82% being singletons. Sequenced: PBMCs. The receptors shown here come from a woman aged 40-49 years in good health and CMV-seropositive.

The chain employs TRBV7-8 and TRBJ2-7; 8 nucleotides align to TRBD1. The length of the CDR3 is 14 residues. Germline V gene lookup returns CDR1 SGHVS and CDR2 FQNEAQ. With V trimmed by 3 bases and J by 6 bases, 7 bases remained unmatched. Here the CDR3 DNA reads TGTGCCAGCAGCTTGGCGACAGGGGCCGGCGAGCAGTACTTC. It encodes CASSLATGAGEQYF.

V gene TRBV7-3 combines with J gene TRBJ2-6; D is perhaps TRBD2 (5 bases). V was trimmed by 4 bases and J by 2 bases, leaving 15 bases between them. The CDR3 runs 17 residues. Germline loops: CDR1 SGHTA, CDR2 FQGTGA. CDR3 sequence: CASSSTLGVTGANVLTF. The CDR3 DNA sequence: TGTGCCAGCAGCTCTACCCTCGGGGTCACTGGGGCCAACGTCCTGACTTTC. The variable domain in full, with the rest retrieved from reference TRBV7-3 and TRBJ2-6, is GAGVSQTPSNKVTEKGKYVELRCDPISGHTALYWYRQSLGQGPEFLIYFQGTGAADDSGLPNDRFFAVRPEGSVSTLKIQRTERGDSAVYLCASSSTLGVTGANVLTFGAGSRLTVL.

This clone was picked up one time. The chain joins TRBV7-9 to TRBJ2-5, with 10 bases matching TRBD1. CDR1 is SEHNR and CDR2 is FQNEAQ in the germline V gene (reference sequence). The CDR3 is 14 amino acids. V lost 1 base and J lost 7; bases outside the gene matches: 3. CDR3 sequence: CASSLVRTGGTQYF. In nucleotides, the CDR3 is TGTGCCAGCAGCTTAGTCCGGACAGGGGGGACCCAGTACTTC.

The chain has TRBV29-1 and TRBJ1-1; 7 bases are a match to TRBD1. The germline CDR1 and CDR2 sequences are SQVTM and ANQGSEA. After removal of 7 bases from V and 1 base from J, the junction contained 6 bases not matched to a gene. The CDR3 covers 13 residues. CDR3 protein: CSAGAGGNTEAFF. The CDR3 nucleotides are TGCAGCGCTGGGGCAGGGGGGAACACTGAAGCTTTCTTT.

The chain recombines TRBV9 with TRBJ1-2; 11 bases agree with TRBD1. Unmatched junction bases numbered 4, after V lost 2 bases and J lost 4 bases. The CDR3 has 15 amino acids. CDR1 is SGDLS and CDR2 is YYNGEE in the germline V gene. As DNA, the CDR3 is TGTGCCAGCAGCGTGGGGACAGGGGGGGGCTATGGCTACACCTTC. Translating gives CASSVGTGGGYGYTF.

This clone was recorded a few times. The gene calls are TRBV5-1 and TRBJ1-2; the D is unclear. Trimming removed 0 bases at V and 0 bases at J, with 9 bases between. The CDR3 is 15 amino acids. Looked up from germline, CDR1 is SGHRS and CDR2 is YFSETQ. CDR3 DNA: TGCGCCAGCAGCTTGGGAGGGTCCGCTAACTATGGCTACACCTTC. Translation: CASSLGGSANYGYTF. Full variable domain (remainder filled in from reference TRBV5-1 and TRBJ1-2): KAGVTQTPRYLIKTRGQQVTLSCSPISGHRSVSWYQQTPGQGLQFLFEYFSETQRNKGNFPGRFSGRQFSNSRSEMNVSTLELGDSALYLCASSLGGSANYGYTFGSGTRLTVV.

With regard to this clone: Additional DNA sequences in this sample encode the identical CDR3. V and J are TRBV5-1 and TRBJ2-5; TRBD2 agrees at 12 bases. Germline loops: CDR1 SGHRS, CDR2 YFSETQ. V lost 4 bases and J lost 3; bases outside the gene matches: 4. This CDR3 spans 15 amino acids. CDR3 sequence: CASSLRLAGEETQYF. The DNA for the CDR3 is TGCGCCAGCAGCCTGAGACTAGCGGGGGAAGAGACCCAGTACTTC.

The chain employs TRBV10-2 and TRBJ1-1; the D gene is possibly TRBD1 (6 bases). The V end was cut by 2 bases, the J end by 6 bases, with 10 bases between. This CDR3 region has 13 residues. Germline-derived CDR1 and CDR2 are WSHSY and SAAADI. The CDR3 loop reads CASSETGPAEAFF. CDR3 coding DNA: TGCGCCAGCAGTGAGACAGGGCCGGCTGAAGCTTTCTTT.

The J gene is TRBJ1-2, the V gene TRBV2; 8 bases agree with TRBD1. After removal of 3 bases from V and 9 bases from J, the junction contained 6 bases not matched to a gene. This CDR3 contains 13 residues. Germline assignment: CDR1 SNHLY and CDR2 FYNNEI. In DNA form, the CDR3 reads TGTGCCAGCAGTGAGGCAAGACAGGGGCGCTACACCTTC. Translating it yields CASSEARQGRYTF.